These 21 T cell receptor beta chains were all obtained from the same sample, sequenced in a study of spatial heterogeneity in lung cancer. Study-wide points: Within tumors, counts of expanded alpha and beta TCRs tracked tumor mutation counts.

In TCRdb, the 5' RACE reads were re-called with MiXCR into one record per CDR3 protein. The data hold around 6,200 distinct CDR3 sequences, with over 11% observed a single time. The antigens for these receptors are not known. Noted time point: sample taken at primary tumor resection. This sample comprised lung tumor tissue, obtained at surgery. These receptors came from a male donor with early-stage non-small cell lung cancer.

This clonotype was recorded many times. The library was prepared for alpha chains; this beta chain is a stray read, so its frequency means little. The CDR3 protein is CASKDRDYSNQPQHF. CDR3 sequence (DNA): TGTGCCAGCAAGGACAGGGACTATAGCAATCAGCCCCAGCATTTT. The chain joins TRBV19 to TRBJ1-5; 8 bases line up with TRBD1. Unmatched junction bases numbered 7, after V lost 9 bases and J lost 0 bases. The germline V gene encodes CDR1 LNHDA and CDR2 SQIVND (reference sequence). This CDR3 is built from 15 residues.

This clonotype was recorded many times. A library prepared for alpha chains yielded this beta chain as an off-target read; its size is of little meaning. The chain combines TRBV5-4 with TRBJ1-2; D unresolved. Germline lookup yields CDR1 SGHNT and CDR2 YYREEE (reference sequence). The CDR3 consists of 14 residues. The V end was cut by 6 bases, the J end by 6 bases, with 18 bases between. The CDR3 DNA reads TGTGCCAGCACCCATTCCCAGTGGATAGATGGCTACACCTTC. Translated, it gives CASTHSQWIDGYTF.

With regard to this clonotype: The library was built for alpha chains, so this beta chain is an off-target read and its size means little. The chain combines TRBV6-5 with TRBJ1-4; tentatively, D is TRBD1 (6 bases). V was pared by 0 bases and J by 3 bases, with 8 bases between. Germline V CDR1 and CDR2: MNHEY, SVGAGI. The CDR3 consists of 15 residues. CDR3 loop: CASSYSRGPNEKLFF. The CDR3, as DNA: TGTGCCAGCAGTTACTCCAGGGGACCTAATGAAAAACTGTTTTTT.

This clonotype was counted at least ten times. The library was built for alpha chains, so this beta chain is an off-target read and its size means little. The CDR3 is CASSLAAGGKKETQYF. The CDR3 DNA sequence: TGCGCCAGCAGCTTGGCGGCAGGAGGAAAAAAAGAGACCCAGTACTTC. The chain joins TRBV5-1 to TRBJ2-5; a possible D gene is TRBD2 (5 bases). Germline-derived CDR1 and CDR2 are SGHRS and YFSETQ. The CDR3 is 16 amino acids. The V end was cut by 0 bases, the J end by 3 bases, with 15 bases between.

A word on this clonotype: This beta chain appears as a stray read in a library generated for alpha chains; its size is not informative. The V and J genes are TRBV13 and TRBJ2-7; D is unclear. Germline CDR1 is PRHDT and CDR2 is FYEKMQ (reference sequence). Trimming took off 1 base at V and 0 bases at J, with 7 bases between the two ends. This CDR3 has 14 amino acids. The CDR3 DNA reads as TGTGCCAGCAGCTTAGTGGCCATCTCCTACGAGCAGTACTTC. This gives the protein CASSLVAISYEQYF.

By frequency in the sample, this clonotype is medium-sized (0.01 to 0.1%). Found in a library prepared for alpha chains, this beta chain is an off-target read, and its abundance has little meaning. This CDR3 is CASTGGILSNQPQHF. CDR3 in DNA: TGTGCCAGCACAGGGGGCATACTTAGCAATCAGCCCCAGCATTTT. The chain uses TRBV2 and TRBJ1-5; 8 bases agree with TRBD1. CDR3 length equals 15 residues. CDR1 is SNHLY, CDR2 FYNNEI, per germline. The V gene end was trimmed by 7 bases and the J gene end by 0 bases; junction bases not matched to a gene: 5. Full variable domain (rest looked up from reference TRBV2 and TRBJ1-5): EPEVTQTPSHQVTQMGQEVILRCVPISNHLYFYWYRQILGQKVEFLVSFYNNEISEKSEIFDDQFSVERPDGSNFTLKIRSTKLEDSAMYFCASTGGILSNQPQHFGDGTRLSIL.

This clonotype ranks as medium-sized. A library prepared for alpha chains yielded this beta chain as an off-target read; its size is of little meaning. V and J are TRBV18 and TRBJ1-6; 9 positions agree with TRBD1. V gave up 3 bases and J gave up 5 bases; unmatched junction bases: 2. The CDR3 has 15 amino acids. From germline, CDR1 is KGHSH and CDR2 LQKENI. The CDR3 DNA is TGTGCCAGCTCACCCGGGACAGGGAATAATTCACCCCTCCACTTT. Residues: CASSPGTGNNSPLHF.

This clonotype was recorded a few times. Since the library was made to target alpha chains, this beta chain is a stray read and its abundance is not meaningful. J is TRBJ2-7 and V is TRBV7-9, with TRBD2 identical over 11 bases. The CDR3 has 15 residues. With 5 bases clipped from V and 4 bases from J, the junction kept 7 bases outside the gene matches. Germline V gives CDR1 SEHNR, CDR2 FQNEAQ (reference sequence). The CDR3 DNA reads TGTGCCAGCAGCGACACTAGCGGGAGCTGGTACGAGCAGTACTTC. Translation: CASSDTSGSWYEQYF.

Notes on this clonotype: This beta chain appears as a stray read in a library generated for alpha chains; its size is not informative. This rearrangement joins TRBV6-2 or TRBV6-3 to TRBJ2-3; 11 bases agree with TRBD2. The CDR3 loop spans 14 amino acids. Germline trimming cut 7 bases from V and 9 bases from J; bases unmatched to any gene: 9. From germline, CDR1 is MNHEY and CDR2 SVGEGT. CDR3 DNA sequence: TGTGCCAGCACCCCACTAGCGGGAGTCGGGACGCAGTATTTT. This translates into CASTPLAGVGTQYF.

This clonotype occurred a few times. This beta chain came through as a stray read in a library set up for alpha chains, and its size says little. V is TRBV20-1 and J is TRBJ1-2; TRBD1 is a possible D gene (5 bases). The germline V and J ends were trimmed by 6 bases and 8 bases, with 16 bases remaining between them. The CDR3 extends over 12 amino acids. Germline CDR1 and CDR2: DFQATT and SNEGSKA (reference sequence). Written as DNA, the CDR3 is TGCAGTGCCGCTGGACACTCGTCCGGCTACACCTTC. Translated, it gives CSAAGHSSGYTF.

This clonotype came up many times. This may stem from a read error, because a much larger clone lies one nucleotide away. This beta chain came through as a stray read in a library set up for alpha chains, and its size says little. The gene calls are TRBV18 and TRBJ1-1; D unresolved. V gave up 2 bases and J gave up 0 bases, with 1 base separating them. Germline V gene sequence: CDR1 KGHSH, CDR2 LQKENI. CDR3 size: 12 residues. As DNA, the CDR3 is TGTGCCAGCTCACCAATGAACACTGAAGCTTTCTTT. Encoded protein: CASSPMNTEAFF. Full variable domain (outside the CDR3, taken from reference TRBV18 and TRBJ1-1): NAGVMQNPRHLVRRRGQEARLRCSPMKGHSHVYWYRQLPEEGLKFMVYLQKENIIDESGMPKERFSAEFPKEGPSILRIQQVVRGDSAAYFCASSPMNTEAFFGQGTRLTVV.

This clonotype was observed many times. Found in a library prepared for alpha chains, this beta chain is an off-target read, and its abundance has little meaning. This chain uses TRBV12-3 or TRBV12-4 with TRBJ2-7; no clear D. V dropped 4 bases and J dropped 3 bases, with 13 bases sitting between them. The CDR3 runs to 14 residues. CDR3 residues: CASSSPGRNYEQYF. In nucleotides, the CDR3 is TGTGCCAGCAGTTCCCCCGGACGGAACTACGAGCAGTACTTC.

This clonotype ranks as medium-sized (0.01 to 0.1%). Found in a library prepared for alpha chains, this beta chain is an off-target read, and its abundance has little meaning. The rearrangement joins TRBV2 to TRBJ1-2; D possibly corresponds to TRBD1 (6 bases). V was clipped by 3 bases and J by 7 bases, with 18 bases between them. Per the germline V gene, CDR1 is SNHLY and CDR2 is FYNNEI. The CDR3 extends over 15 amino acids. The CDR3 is CASSEARGASAGYTF. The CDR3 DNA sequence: TGTGCCAGCAGTGAGGCTCGGGGGGCATCGGCTGGCTACACCTTC.

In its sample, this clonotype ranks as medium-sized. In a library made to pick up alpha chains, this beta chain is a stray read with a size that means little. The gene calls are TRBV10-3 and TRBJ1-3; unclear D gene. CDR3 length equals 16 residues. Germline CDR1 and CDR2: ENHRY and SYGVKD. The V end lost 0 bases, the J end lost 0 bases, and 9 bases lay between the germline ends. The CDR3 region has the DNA TGTGCCATCAGTGAGTCGGAGCCGAGCTCTGGAAACACCATATATTTT. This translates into CAISESEPSSGNTIYF.

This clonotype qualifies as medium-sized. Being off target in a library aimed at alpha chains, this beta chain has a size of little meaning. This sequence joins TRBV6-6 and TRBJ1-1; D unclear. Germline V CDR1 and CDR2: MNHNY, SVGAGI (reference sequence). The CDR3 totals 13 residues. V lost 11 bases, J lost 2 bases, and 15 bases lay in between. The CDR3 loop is CAGRTTVNTEAFF. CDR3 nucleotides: TGTGCCGGCCGAACGACCGTTAACACTGAAGCTTTCTTT.

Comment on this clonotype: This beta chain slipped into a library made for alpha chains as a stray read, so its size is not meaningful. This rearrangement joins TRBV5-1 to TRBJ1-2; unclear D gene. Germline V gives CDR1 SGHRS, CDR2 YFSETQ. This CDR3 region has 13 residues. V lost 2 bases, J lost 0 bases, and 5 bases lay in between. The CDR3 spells CASSFSPNYGYTF. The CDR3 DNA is TGCGCCAGCAGCTTCTCTCCTAACTATGGCTACACCTTC.

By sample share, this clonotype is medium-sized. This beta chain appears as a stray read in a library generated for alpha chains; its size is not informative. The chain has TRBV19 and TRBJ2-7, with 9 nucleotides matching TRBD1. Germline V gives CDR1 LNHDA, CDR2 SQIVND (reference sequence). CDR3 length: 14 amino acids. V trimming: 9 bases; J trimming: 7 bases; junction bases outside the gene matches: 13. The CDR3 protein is CASQRTGANKEQYF. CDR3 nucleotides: TGTGCCAGCCAAAGGACAGGGGCAAATAAAGAGCAGTACTTC.

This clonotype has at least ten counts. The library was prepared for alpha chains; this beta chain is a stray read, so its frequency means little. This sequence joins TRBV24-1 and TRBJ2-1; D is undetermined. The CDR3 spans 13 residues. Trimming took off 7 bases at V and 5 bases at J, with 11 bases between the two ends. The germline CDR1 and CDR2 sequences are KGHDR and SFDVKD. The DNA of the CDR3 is TGTGCCACCAGCCCAGGTTTGGACAATGAGCAGTTCTTC. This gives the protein CATSPGLDNEQFF.

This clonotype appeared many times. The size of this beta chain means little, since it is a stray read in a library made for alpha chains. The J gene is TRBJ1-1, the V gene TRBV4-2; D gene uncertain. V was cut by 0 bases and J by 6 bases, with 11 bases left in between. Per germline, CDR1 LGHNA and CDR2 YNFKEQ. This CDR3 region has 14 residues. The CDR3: CASSQDTGKPEAFF. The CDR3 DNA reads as TGTGCCAGCAGCCAAGATACCGGGAAGCCTGAAGCTTTCTTT.

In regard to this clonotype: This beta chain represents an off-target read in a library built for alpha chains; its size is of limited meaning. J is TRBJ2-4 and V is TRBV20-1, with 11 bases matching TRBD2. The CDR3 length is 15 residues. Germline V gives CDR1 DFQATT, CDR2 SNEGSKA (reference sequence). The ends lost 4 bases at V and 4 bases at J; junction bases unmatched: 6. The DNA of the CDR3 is TGCAGTGCTACGTCCGGGACTAGCGGTAAAAACATTCAGTACTTC. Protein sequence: CSATSGTSGKNIQYF.

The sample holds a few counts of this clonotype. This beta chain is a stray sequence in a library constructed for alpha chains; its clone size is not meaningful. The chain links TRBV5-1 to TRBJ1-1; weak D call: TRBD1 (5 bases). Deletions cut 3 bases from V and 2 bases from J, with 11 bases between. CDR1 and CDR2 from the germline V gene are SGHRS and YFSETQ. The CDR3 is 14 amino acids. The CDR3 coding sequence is TGCGCCAGCAGCTGGACCAGGGTTAACACTGAAGCTTTCTTT. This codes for CASSWTRVNTEAFF.